Sequencing of this T cell receptor beta chain was carried out in a study of cytomegalovirus exposure and HLA in healthy donors. Study-level points and caveats: HLA restriction was apparent for most CMV-associated TCR beta chains in a later analysis. Among immune exposure information, only CMV serostatus was available. Highly shared variants forming one cluster were likely a sequencing artifact.

A note on this clone: The antigen remains unidentified.

In the PCR, 60 Vbeta and 13 Jbeta primers were used. Clones were read by immunoSEQ multiplex PCR, and TCRdb kept only the in-frame ones, dropping some. The sample yields some 140,000 clones, around 74% seen once. The CDR3 covers 19 residues. CDR1 and CDR2 from the germline V gene are SGHTA and FQGNSA. The J gene is TRBJ2-5, the V gene TRBV7-2; 11 bases align to TRBD2. Judging by the DNA end, TRBJ2-7 fits better; the J call may be wrong. The sequence was collected from a man aged 18 to 29 in good health and CMV-seronegative. The sequencing input was PBMCs. CDR3 bases: TGTGCCAGCAGCTTGATAACCACTAGCGGGGGCTATTATCCCTACGAGCAGTACTTC. This gives the protein CASSLITTSGGYYPYEQYF.